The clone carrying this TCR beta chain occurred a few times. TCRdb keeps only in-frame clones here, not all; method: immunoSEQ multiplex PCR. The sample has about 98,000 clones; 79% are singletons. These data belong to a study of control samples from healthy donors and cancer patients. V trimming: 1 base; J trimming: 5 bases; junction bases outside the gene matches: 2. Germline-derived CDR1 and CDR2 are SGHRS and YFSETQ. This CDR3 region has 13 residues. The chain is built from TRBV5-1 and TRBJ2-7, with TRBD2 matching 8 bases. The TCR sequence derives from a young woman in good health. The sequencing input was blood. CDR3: CASSLTGGNEQYF. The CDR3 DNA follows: TGCGCCAGCAGCTTGACGGGGGGGAACGAGCAGTACTTC.